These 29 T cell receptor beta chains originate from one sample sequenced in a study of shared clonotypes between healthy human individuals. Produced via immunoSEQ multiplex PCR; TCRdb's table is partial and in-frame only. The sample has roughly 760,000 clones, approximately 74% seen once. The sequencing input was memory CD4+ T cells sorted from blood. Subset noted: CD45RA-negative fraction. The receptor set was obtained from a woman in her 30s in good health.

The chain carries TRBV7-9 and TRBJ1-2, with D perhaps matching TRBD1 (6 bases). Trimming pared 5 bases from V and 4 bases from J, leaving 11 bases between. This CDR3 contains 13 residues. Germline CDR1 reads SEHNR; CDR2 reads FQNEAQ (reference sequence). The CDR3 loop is CASSPDSFYGYTF. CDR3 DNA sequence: TGTGCCAGCAGCCCGGACAGCTTCTATGGCTACACCTTC.

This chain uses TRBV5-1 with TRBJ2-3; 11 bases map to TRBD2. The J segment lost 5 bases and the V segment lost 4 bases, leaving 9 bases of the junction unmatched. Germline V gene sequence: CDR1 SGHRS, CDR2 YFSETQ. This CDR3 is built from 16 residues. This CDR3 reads CASSTATSGTGDTQYF. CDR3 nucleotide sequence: TGCGCCAGCAGCACAGCGACTAGCGGGACTGGAGATACGCAGTATTTT.

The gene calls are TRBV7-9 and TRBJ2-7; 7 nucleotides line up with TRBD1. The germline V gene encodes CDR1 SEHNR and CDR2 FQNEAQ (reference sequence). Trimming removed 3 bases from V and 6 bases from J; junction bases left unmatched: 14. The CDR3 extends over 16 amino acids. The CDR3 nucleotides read TGTGCCAGCAGCTTTCATGGACAGGCCAAATTTGTCGAGCAGTACTTC. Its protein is CASSFHGQAKFVEQYF.

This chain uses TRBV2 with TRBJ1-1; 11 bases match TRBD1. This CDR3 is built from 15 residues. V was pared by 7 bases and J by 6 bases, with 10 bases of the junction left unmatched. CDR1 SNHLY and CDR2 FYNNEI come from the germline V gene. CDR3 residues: CASKNPGQGGPEAFF. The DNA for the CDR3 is TGTGCCAGCAAAAACCCGGGACAGGGGGGGCCTGAAGCTTTCTTT. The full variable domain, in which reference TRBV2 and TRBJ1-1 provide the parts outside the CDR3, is EPEVTQTPSHQVTQMGQEVILRCVPISNHLYFYWYRQILGQKVEFLVSFYNNEISEKSEIFDDQFSVERPDGSNFTLKIRSTKLEDSAMYFCASKNPGQGGPEAFFGQGTRLTVV.

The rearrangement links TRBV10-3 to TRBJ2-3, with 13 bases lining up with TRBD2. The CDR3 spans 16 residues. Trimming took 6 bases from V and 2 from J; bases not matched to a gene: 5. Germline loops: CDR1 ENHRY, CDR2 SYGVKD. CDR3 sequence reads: CAIRAGTSGTTDTQYF. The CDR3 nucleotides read TGTGCCATCAGGGCCGGGACTAGCGGGACCACAGATACGCAGTATTTT.

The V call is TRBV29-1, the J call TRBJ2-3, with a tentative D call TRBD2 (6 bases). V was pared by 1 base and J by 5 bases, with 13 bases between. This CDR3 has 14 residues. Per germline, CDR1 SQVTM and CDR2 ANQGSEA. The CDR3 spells CSVEALLARDTQYF. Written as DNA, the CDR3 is TGCAGCGTTGAAGCCCTTCTAGCGCGAGATACGCAGTATTTT.

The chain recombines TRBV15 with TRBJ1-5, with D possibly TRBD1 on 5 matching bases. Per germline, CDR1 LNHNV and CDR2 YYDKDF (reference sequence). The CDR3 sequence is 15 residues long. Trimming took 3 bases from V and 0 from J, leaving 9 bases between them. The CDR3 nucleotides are TGTGCCACCAGCAGCTCCGACAGTAGCAATCAGCCCCAGCATTTT. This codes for CATSSSDSSNQPQHF. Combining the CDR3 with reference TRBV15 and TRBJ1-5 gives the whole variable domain DAMVIQNPRYQVTQFGKPVTLSCSQTLNHNVMYWYQQKSSQAPKLLFHYYDKDFNNEADTPDNFQSRRPNTSFCFLDIRSPGLGDTAMYLCATSSSDSSNQPQHFGDGTRLSIL.

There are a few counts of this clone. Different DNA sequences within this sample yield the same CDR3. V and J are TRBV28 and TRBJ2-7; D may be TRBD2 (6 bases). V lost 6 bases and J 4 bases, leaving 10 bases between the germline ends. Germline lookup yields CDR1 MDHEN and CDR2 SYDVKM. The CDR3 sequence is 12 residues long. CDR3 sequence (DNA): TGTGCCAGCAGGACCGGGGGATACGAGCAGTACTTC. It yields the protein CASRTGGYEQYF.

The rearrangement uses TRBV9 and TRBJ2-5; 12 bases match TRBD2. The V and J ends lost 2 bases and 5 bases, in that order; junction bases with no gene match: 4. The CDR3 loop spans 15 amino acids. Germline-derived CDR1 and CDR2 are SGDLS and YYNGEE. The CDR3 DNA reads TGTGCCAGCAGCGTGACTAGCGGGAGTGCGGAGACCCAGTACTTC. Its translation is CASSVTSGSAETQYF.

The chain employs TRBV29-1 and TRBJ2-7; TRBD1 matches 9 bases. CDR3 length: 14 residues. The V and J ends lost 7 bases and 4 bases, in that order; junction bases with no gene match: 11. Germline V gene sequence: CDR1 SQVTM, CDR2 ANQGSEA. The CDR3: CSALPRDRVYEQYF. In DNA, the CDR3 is TGCAGCGCACTGCCCCGGGACAGGGTATACGAGCAGTACTTC.

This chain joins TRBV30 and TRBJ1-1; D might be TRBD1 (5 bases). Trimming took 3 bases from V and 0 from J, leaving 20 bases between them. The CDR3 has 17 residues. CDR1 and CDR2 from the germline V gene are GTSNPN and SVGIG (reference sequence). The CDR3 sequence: CAWRGLRGRRMNTEAFF. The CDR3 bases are TGTGCCTGGAGAGGGCTAAGGGGACGGCGGATGAACACTGAAGCTTTCTTT.

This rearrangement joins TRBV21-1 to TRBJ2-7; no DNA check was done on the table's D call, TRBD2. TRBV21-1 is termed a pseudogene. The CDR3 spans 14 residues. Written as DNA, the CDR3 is TGTGCCAGCAGCAAATGGTTAGCGGGTTACGAGCAGTACTTC. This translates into CASSKWLAGYEQYF.

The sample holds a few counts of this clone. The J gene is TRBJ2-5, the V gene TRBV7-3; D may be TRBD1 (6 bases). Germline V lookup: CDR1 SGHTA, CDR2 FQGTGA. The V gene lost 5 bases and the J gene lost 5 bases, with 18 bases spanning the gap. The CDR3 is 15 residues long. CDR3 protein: CASSRTGEDRETQYF. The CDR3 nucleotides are TGTGCCAGCAGCCGAACCGGGGAAGACAGGGAGACCCAGTACTTC. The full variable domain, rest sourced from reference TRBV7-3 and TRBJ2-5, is GAGVSQTPSNKVTEKGKYVELRCDPISGHTALYWYRQSLGQGPEFLIYFQGTGAADDSGLPNDRFFAVRPEGSVSTLKIQRTERGDSAVYLCASSRTGEDRETQYFGPGTRLLVL.

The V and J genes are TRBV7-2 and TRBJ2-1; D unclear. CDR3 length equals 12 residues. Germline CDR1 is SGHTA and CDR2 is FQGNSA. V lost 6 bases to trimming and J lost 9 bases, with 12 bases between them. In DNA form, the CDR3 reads TGTGCCAGCAGAGCGCCCGGGCCTGAGCAGTTCTTC. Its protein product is CASRAPGPEQFF.

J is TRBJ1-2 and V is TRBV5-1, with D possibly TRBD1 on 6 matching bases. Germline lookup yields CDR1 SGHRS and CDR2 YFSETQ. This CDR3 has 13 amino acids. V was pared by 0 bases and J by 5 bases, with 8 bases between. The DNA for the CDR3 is TGCGCCAGCAGCTTGGCAACAGGGTATGGCTACACCTTC. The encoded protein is CASSLATGYGYTF.

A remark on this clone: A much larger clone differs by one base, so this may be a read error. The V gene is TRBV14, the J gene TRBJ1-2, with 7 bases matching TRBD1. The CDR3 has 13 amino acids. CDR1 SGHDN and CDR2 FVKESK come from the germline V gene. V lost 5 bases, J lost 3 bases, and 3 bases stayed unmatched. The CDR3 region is CASSKGTDYGYTF. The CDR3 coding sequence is TGTGCCAGCAGCAAAGGGACAGACTATGGCTACACCTTC. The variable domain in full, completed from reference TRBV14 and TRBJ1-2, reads EAGVTQFPSHSVIEKGQTVTLRCDPISGHDNLYWYRRVMGKEIKFLLHFVKESKQDESGMPNNRFLAERTGGTYSTLKVQPAELEDSGVYFCASSKGTDYGYTFGSGTRLTVV.

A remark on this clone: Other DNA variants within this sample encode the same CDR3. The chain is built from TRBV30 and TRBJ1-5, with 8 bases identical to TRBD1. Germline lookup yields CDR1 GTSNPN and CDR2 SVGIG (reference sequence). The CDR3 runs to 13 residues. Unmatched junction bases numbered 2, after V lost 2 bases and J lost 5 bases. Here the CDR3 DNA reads TGTGCCTGGAGTACAGGGGGTGATCAGCCCCAGCATTTT. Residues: CAWSTGGDQPQHF.

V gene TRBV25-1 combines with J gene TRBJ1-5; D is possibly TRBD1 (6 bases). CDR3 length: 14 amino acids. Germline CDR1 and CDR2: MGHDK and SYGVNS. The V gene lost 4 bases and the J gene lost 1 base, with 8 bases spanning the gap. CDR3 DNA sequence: TGTGCCAGCAGTGCAACAGGGAGCAATCAGCCCCAGCATTTT. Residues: CASSATGSNQPQHF.

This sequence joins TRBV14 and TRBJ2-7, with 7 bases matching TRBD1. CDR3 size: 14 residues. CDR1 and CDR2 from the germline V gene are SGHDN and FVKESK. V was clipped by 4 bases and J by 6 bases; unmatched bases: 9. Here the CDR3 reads CASSRNRGSGEQYF. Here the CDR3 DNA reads TGTGCCAGCAGCCGAAACAGGGGATCGGGCGAGCAGTACTTC.

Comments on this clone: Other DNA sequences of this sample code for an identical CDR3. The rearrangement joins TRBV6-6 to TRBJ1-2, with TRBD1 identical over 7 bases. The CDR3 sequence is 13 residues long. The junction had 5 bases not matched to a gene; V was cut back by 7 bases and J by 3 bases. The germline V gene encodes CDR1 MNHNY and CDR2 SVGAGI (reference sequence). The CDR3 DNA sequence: TGTGCCAGCACCCCCACAGGGGACTATGGCTACACCTTC. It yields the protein CASTPTGDYGYTF.

The DNA for the CDR3 is TGTGCCAGCAGCCGCAAGGAGGGAAGTGTTCAGCCCCAGCATTTT. Translation gives CASSRKEGSVQPQHF. The rearrangement links TRBV7-8 to TRBJ1-5; D not resolved. CDR1 SGHVS and CDR2 FQNEAQ come from the germline V gene. The CDR3 length is 15 residues. The ends were cut back, 5 bases at V and 6 bases at J, with 17 bases in the middle.

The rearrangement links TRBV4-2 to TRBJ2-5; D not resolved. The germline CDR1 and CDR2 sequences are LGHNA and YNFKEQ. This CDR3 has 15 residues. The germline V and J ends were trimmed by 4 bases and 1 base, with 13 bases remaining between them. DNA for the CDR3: TGTGCCAGCAGCCGGACGTCACAGATCCAAGAGACCCAGTACTTC. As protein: CASSRTSQIQETQYF.

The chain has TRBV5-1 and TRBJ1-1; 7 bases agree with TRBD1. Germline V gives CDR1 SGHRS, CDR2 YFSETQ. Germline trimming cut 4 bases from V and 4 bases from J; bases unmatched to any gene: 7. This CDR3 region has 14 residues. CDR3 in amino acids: CASSIDREVTEAFF. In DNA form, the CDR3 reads TGCGCCAGCAGCATCGACAGGGAGGTCACTGAAGCTTTCTTT.

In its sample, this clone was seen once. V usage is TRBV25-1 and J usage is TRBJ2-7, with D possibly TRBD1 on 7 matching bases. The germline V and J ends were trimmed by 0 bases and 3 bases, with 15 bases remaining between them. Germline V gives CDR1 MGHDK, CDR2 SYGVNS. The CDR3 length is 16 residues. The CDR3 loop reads CASSEYGGGGDYEQYF. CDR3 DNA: TGTGCCAGCAGTGAATATGGAGGGGGCGGTGACTACGAGCAGTACTTC.

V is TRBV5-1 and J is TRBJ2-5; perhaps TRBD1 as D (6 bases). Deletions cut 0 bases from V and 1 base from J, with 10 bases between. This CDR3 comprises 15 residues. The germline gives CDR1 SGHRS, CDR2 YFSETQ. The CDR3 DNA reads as TGCGCCAGCAGCTTGGGAGGACAGCTCCAAGAGACCCAGTACTTC. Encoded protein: CASSLGGQLQETQYF.

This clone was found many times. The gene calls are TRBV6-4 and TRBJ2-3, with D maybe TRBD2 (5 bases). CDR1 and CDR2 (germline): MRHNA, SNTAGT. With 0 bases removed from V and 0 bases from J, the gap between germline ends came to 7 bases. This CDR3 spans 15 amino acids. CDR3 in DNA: TGTGCCAGCAGTGACTCCCCGGGGAGCACAGATACGCAGTATTTT. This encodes CASSDSPGSTDTQYF.

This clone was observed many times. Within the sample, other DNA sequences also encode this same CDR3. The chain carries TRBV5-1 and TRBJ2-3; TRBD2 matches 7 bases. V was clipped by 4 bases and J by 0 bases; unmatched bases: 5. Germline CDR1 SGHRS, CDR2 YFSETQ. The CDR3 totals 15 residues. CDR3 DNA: TGCGCCAGCAGCCTAGCGGACGTTAGCACAGATACGCAGTATTTT. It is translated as CASSLADVSTDTQYF.

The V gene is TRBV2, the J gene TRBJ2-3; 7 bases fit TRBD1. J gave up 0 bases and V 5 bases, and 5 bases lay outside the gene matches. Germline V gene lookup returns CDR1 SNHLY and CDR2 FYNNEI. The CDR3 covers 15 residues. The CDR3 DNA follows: TGTGCCAGCAGTAGACAGGGATCGAGCACAGATACGCAGTATTTT. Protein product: CASSRQGSSTDTQYF.

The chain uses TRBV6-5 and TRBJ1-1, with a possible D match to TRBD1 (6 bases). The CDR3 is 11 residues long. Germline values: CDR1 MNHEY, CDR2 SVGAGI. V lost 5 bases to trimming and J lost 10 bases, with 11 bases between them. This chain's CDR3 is CASSQTGVAFF. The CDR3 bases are TGTGCCAGCAGTCAGACAGGCGTAGCTTTCTTT.